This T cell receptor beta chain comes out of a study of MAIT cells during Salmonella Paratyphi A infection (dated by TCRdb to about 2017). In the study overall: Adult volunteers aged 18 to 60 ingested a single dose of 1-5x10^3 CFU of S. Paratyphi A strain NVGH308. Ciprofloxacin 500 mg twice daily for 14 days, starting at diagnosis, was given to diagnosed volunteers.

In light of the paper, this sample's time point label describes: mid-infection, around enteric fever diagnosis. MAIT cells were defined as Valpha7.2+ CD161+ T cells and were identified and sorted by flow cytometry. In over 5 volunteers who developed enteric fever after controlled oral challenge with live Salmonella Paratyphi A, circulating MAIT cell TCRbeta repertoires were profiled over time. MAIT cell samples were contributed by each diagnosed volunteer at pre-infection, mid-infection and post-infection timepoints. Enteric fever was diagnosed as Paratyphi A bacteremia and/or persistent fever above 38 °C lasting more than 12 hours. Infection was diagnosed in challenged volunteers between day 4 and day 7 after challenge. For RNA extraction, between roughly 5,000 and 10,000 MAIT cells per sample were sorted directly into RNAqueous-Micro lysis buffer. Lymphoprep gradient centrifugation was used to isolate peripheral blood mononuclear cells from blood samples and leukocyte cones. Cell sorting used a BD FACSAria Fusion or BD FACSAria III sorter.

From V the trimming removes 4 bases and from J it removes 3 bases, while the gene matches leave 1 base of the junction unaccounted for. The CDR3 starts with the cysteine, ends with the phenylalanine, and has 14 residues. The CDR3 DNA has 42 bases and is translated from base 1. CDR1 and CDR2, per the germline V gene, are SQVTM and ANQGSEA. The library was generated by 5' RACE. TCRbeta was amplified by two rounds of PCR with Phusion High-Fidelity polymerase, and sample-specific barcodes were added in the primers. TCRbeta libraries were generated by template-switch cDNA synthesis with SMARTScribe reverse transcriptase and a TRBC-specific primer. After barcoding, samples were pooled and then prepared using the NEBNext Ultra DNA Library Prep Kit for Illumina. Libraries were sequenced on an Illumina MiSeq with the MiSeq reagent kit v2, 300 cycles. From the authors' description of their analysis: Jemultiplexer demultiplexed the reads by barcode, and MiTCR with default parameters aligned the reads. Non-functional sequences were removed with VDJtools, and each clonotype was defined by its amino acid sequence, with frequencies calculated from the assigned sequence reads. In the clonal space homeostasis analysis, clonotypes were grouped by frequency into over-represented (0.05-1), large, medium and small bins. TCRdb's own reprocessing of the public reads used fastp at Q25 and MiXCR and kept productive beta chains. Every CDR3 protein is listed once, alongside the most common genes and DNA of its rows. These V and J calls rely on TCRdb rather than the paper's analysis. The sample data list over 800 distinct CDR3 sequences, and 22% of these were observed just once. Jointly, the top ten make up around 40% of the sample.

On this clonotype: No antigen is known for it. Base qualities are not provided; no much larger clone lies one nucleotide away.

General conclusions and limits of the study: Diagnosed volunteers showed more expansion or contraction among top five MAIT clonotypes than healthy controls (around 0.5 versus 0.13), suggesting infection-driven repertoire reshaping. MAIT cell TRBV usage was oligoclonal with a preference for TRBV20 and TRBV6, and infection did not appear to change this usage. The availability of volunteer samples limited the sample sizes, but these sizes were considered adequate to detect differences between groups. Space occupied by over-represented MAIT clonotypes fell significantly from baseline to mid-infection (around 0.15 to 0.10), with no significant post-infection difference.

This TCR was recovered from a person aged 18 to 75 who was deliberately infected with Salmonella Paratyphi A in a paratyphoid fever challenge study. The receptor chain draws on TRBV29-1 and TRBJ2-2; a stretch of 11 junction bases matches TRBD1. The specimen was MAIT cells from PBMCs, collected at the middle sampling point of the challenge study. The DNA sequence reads TGCAGCGTTGCGGGACAGGGGGACACCGGGGAGCTGTTTTTT. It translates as CSVAGQGDTGELFF.